The rows below give T cell receptor beta chains drawn from one sample of a study of blood T cell repertoires in COVID-19. Using immunoSEQ multiplex PCR, the repertoire was profiled, and TCRdb retains in-frame clones only, with some absent. The table includes approximately 82,000 clones, 85% to 90% detected once. Source material: peripheral blood. The origin of the receptors is a man between 65 and 79 years old with active or convalescent COVID-19. CDR3s include the opening cysteine and the closing phenylalanine or tryptophan. The D gene is left open where the match is weak. Not all rows give a size; the values are once, few, many and, for expanded clones, a class.

D: NA
size: NA
V: TRBV4-3
J: TRBJ1-1
CDR3: CASSQGQWNTEAFF
DNA: TGCGCCAGCAGCCAAGGACAGTGGAACACTGAAGCTTTCTTT

D: NA
size: NA
V: TRBV28
J: TRBJ2-4
CDR3: CASSLAPGSEAKNIQYF
DNA: TGTGCCAGCAGTTTAGCCCCAGGGTCAGAAGCCAAAAACATTCAGTACTTC

D: TRBD2
size: NA
V: TRBV5-5
J: TRBJ2-1
CDR3: CASSPGLAGLNEQFF
DNA: TGTGCCAGCAGCCCGGGACTAGCGGGGCTCAATGAGCAGTTCTTC

D: NA
size: NA
V: TRBV28
J: TRBJ1-1
CDR3: CASLDQKMNTEAFF
DNA: TGTGCCAGCCTAGACCAGAAAATGAACACTGAAGCTTTCTTT

D: NA
size: NA
V: TRBV3-1/TRBV3-2
J: TRBJ2-7
CDR3: CASSPDTLAYEQYF
DNA: TGTGCCAGCAGCCCGGACACTCTCGCCTACGAGCAGTACTTC

D: TRBD2
size: NA
V: TRBV7-8
J: TRBJ2-7
CDR3: CASSLGRLAGGYEQYF
DNA: TGTGCCAGCAGCTTAGGCCGACTAGCGGGAGGCTACGAGCAGTACTTC

D: NA
size: few
V: TRBV4-2
J: TRBJ1-2
CDR3: CASSHISGEYGYTF
DNA: TGTGCCAGCAGCCATATATCGGGGGAGTATGGCTACACCTTC

D: NA
size: NA
V: TRBV3-1/TRBV3-2
J: TRBJ1-3
CDR3: CASSQVLSRGNTIYF
DNA: TGTGCCAGCAGCCAAGTGCTAAGCCGCGGAAACACCATATATTTT

D: TRBD2
size: NA
V: TRBV7-2
J: TRBJ2-2
CDR3: CASSLVSSGAGELFF
DNA: TGTGCCAGCAGCTTAGTTTCGAGCGGGGCCGGGGAGCTGTTTTTT

D: TRBD1
size: once
V: TRBV29-1
J: TRBJ1-2
CDR3: CSVEDSGQGGYGYTF
DNA: TGCAGCGTTGAAGACTCGGGACAGGGGGGCTATGGCTACACCTTC